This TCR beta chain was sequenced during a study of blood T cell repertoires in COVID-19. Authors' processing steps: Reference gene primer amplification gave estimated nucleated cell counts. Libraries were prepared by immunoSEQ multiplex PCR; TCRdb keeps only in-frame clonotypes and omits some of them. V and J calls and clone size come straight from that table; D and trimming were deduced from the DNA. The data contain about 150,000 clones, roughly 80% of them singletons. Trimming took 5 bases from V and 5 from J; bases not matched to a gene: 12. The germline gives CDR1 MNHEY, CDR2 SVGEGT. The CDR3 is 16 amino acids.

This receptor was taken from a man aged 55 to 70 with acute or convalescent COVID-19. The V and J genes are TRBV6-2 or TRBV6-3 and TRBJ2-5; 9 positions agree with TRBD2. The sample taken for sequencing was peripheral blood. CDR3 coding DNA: TGTGCCAGCAGTACCTCAGGGCGGGGGGGCTTGGAGACCCAGTACTTC. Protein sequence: CASSTSGRGGLETQYF.